This TCR beta chain was sequenced in a study of molecular identifiers for immune sequencing clone quantification. Looking at the study overall: Four of five splits of RNA from about 20,000 or 100,000 naive CD8 cells were sequenced in replicates. Study-wide points: Researchers reportedly could pick up spiked Jurkat TCR RNA from one cell mixed into approximately 910,000 naive cells.

Naive CD8 T cells underwent sorting with the CD8+CD4-CCR7+CD45RA+ definition. Trimming shortened V by 8 bases and J by 1 base, and 15 bases separated the two germline ends. The CDR3 consists of 15 residues. In germline, CDR1 is LNHDA, CDR2 SQIVND (reference sequence). Methods described previously were used for bulk TCR libraries, and listed TCR primers were applied. In TCRdb, the PCR reads were re-called with MiXCR into one record per CDR3 protein. The table lists around 470,000 distinct CDR3 sequences, under 30% of them singletons, with just over 0.75% in the top ten. About this clonotype itself: Antigen: not known.

The source material was naive CD8+ T cells from blood, with Jurkat cell RNA spiked in. Sample subset: FACS-sorted CD8+CD4-CCR7+CD45RA+ naive T cells. V is TRBV19 and J is TRBJ2-1; the D call may be TRBD1 or TRBD2 (5 bases each). The sequence was obtained from a human donor in good health. Some libraries in this study had Jurkat cell RNA spiked in. CDR3 in amino acids: CASSGTKTSYNEQFF. The DNA of the CDR3 is TGTGCCAGTTCCGGGACGAAGACGTCCTACAATGAGCAGTTCTTC.